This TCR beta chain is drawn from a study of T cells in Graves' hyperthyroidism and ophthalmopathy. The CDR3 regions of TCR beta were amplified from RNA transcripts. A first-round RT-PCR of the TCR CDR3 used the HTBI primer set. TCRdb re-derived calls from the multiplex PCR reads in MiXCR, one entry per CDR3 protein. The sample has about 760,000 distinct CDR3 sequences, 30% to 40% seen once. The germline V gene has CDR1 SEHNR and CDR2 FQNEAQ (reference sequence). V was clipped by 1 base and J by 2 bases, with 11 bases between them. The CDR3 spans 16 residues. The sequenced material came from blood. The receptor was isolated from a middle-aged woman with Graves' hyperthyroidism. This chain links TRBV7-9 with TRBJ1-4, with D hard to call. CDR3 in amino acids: CASSLEGRHTNEKLFF. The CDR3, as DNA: TGTGCCAGCAGCTTAGAGGGTCGGCATACTAATGAAAAACTGTTTTTT.